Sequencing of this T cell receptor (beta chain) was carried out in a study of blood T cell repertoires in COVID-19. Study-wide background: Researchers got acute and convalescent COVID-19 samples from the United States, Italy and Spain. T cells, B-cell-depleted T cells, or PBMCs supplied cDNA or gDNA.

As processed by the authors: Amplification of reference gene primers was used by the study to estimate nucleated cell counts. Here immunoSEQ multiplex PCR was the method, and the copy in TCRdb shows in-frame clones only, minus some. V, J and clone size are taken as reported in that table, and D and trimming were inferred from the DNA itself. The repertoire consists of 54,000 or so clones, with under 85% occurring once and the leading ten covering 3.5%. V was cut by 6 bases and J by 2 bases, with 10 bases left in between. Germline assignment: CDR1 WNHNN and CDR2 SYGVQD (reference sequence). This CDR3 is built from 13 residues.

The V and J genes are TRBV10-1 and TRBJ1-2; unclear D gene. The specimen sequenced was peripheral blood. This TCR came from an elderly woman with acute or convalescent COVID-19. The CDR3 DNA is TGCGCCAGCAGCCGAGCTCCAAACTATGGCTACACCTTC. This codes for CASSRAPNYGYTF.